This T cell receptor beta chain stems from a study of monozygotic twins with inflammatory bowel disease. Regarding the study as a whole: Nothing supported a single strong signal or clonotype that was associated with IBD. Especially with disease activity, IBD patients had fewer clonotypes in common with others than healthy twins did.

Details on this clonotype: What it binds is unknown.

cDNA for each sample came from eight separate reactions. From the 5' RACE reads, TCRdb lists one entry per CDR3 protein and no DNA. Recorded for this sample: roughly 150,000 distinct CDR3 sequences. Germline values: CDR1 SEHNR, CDR2 FQNEAQ (reference sequence). The CDR3 is 16 residues long. The rearrangement uses TRBV7-9 and TRBJ2-1; TCRdb proposes TRBD1, but this gene call is untestable without DNA. The receptor's source is a human donor with ulcerative colitis or Crohn's disease, or a healthy co-twin of an affected twin (not recorded which). The specimen sequenced was blood. CDR3 sequence reads: CASSLSLAGAHNEQFF.